This is a list of T cell receptor beta chains from one sample in a study of T cell responses to AZD1222 COVID-19 vaccine. Sequencing was performed with immunoSEQ multiplex PCR; in TCRdb, only in-frame clones are kept and a portion is missing. Of around 180,000 clones in the sample, around nine tenths were seen once. The sequencing used peripheral blood, collected on day 0 of AZD1222 vaccination. The receptors here all came from an adult in good health. The CDR3 runs from the conserved cysteine through the conserved F or W. D genes are given only for firm matches. Clone sizes are given selectively: once, few, many, or a class where the clone is expanded.

d_call | j_call | clone_size | v_call | cdr3_nt | cdr3_aa
TRBD1 | TRBJ2-1 | . | TRBV11-3 | TGTGCCAGCGGTAGGTCAGGGGGTGGACCCAATGAGCAGTTCTTC | CASGRSGGGPNEQFF
. | TRBJ1-2 | once | TRBV29-1 | TGCAGCGTTGCCGCCCGGCTCTATGGCTACACCTTC | CSVAARLYGYTF
. | TRBJ2-3 | few | TRBV7-3 | TGTGCCAGCAGCTTAGGTTCCACAGATACGCAGTATTTT | CASSLGSTDTQYF
. | TRBJ1-6 | . | TRBV5-4 | TGTGCCAGCAGCTTGTCGGGACTCTATAATTCACCCCTCCACTTT | CASSLSGLYNSPLHF
. | TRBJ1-6 | . | TRBV12-3/TRBV12-4 | TGTGCCAGCAGTTTCGGGAGCGGATCACCCCTCCACTTT | CASSFGSGSPLHF
TRBD1 | TRBJ1-5 | . | TRBV5-6 | TGTGCCAGCACCTCGTGGGGACAGGGACACAATCAGCCCCAGCATTTT | CASTSWGQGHNQPQHF
TRBD1 | TRBJ2-5 | once | TRBV3-1/TRBV3-2 | TGTGCCAGCAGCCAAGATTATCTTCCCGGGACAGGTGGAGAGCGGGTGACCCAGTACTTC | CASSQDYLPGTGGERVTQYF
. | TRBJ2-2 | . | TRBV23-1 | TGCGCCAGCAGTCAAGTCTTTTTTCGTACCGGGGAGCTGTTTTTT | CASSQVFFRTGELFF
TRBD2 | TRBJ2-3 | . | TRBV11-3 | TGTGCCAGCAGCATCGGACTAGCGGGGCCAGATACGCAGTATTTT | CASSIGLAGPDTQYF
TRBD2 | TRBJ2-7 | . | TRBV4-2 | TGTGCCAGCAGCCAAGATGAAGCGGGGGCTTTATACGAGCAGTACTTC | CASSQDEAGALYEQYF
TRBD2 | TRBJ2-1 | . | TRBV9 | TGTGCCAGCAGCGTAGGCTCTAGCGGGTTACACTACAATGAGCAGTTCTTC | CASSVGSSGLHYNEQFF
. | TRBJ1-3 | . | TRBV4-2 | TGTGCCAGCAGCCAAGACCCGGTTGGGGCCTCTGGAAACACCATATATTTT | CASSQDPVGASGNTIYF
TRBD2 | TRBJ2-7 | . | TRBV7-8 | TGTGCCAGCAGCGCAACTAGCGGGGGTTACGAGCAGTACTTC | CASSATSGGYEQYF
TRBD1 | TRBJ1-5 | . | TRBV18 | TGTGCCAGCTCACAAGACCGGGACAGGAATCAGCCCCAGCATTTT | CASSQDRDRNQPQHF
. | TRBJ2-2 | . | TRBV9 | TGTGCCAGCAGCGCCGACTCCCCTCGGCACACCGGGGAGCTGTTTTTT | CASSADSPRHTGELFF
. | TRBJ2-5 | . | TRBV4-1 | TGCGCCAGCGGGATGGGGGGCCCCGGGGCCCAGTACTTC | CASGMGGPGAQYF
. | TRBJ1-4 | . | TRBV7-9 | TGTGCCAGCGGGCTGAATGAAAAACTGTTTTTT | CASGLNEKLFF
TRBD2 | TRBJ2-5 | . | TRBV4-2 | TGTGCCAGCAGCCAAGAGTCGATAGCGGGGGGCCAAGAGACCCAGTACTTC | CASSQESIAGGQETQYF
TRBD1 | TRBJ1-4 | once | TRBV7-9 | TGTGCCAGCAGCTTAGGACAGGGGAATGGCGTAAGGGATGAAAAACTGTTTTTT | CASSLGQGNGVRDEKLFF
TRBD2 | TRBJ2-5 | . | TRBV19 | TGTGCCAGTAGTAGATATAGCGGGGCTCTCCAAGAGACCCAGTACTTC | CASSRYSGALQETQYF
. | TRBJ2-7 | . | TRBV5-1 | TGCGCCAGCAGCTTGGCCGCGGGGTCTTACGGCTCCTACGAGCAGTACTTC | CASSLAAGSYGSYEQYF
. | TRBJ2-1 | . | TRBV29-1 | TGCAGCGGGACGAGGCAGGACAATGAGCAGTTCTTC | CSGTRQDNEQFF
. | TRBJ1-3 | . | TRBV5-5 | TGTGCCAGCAGCTTCGTTGCGGGGGTCTCAAACACCATATATTTT | CASSFVAGVSNTIYF
. | TRBJ2-6 | . | TRBV6-5 | TGTGCCAGCACCCAAGGACAGTCTGGGGCCAACGTCCTGACTTTC | CASTQGQSGANVLTF